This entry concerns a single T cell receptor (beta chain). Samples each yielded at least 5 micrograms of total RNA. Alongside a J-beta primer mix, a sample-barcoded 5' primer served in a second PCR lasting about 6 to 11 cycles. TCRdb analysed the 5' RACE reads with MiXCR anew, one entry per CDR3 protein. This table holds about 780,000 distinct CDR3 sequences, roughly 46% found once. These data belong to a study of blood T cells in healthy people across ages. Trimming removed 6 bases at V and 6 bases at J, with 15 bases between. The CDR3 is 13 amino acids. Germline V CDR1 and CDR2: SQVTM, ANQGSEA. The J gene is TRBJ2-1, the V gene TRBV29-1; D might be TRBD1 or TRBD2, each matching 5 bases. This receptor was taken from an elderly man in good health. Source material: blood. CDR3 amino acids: CSVRGRRANEQFF. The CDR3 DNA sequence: TGCAGCGTGAGGGGTCGTCGGGCCAATGAGCAGTTCTTC.